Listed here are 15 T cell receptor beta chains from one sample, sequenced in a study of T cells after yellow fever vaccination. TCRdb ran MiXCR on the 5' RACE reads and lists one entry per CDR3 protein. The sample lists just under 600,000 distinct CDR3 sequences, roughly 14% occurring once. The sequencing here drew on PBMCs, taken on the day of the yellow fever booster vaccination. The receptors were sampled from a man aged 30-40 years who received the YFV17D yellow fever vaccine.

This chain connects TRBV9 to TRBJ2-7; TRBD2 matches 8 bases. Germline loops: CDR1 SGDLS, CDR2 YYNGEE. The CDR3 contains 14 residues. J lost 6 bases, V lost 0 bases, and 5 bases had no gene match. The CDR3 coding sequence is TGTGCCAGCAGCGTAGCGGGAGGGCCAGGCGAGCAGTACTTC. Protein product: CASSVAGGPGEQYF.

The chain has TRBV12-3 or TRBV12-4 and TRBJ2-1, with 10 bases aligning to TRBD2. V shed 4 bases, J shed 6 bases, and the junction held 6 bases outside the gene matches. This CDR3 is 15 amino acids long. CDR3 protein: CASSSSGRDFNEQFF. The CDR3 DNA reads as TGTGCCAGCAGTTCTAGCGGGAGAGACTTCAATGAGCAGTTCTTC.

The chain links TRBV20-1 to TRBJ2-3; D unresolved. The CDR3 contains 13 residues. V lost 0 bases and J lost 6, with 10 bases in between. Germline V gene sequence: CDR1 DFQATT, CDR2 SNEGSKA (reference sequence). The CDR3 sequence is CSARDLVTDTQYF. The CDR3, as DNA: TGCAGTGCTAGAGATCTCGTGACGGATACGCAGTATTTT.

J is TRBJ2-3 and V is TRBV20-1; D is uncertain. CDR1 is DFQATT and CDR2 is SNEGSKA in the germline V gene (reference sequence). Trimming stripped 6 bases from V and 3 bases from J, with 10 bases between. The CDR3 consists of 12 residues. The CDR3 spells CSAPDLTDTQYF. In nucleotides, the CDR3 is TGCAGTGCCCCGGACCTTACAGATACGCAGTATTTT.

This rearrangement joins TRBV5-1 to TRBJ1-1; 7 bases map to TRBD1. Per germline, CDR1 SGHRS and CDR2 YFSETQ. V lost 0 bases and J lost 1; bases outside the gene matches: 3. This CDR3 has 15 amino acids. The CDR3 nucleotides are TGCGCCAGCAGCTTGGACAGGGGTGCGAACACTGAAGCTTTCTTT. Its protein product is CASSLDRGANTEAFF.

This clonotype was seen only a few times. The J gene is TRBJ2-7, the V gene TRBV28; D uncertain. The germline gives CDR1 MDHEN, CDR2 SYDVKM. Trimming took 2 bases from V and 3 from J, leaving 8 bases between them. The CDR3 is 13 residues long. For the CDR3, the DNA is TGTGCCAGCAGTTTAGGGCACCTCTACGAGCAGTACTTC. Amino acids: CASSLGHLYEQYF.

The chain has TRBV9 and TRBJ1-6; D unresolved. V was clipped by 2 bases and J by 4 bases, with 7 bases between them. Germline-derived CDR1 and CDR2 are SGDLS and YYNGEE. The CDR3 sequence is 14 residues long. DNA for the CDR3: TGTGCCAGCAGCGTGGAGGGTTATAATTCACCCCTCCACTTT. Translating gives CASSVEGYNSPLHF.

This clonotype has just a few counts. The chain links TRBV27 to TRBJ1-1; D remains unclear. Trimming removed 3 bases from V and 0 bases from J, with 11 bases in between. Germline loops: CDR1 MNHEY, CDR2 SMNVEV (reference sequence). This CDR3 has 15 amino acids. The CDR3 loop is CASSLLSVMNTEAFF. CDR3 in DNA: TGTGCCAGCAGTTTGCTTAGCGTTATGAACACTGAAGCTTTCTTT.

The CDR3 loop reads CASSLSPLGTTGELFF. The CDR3 DNA is TGCGCCAGCAGCTTATCCCCCCTCGGGACCACCGGGGAGCTGTTTTTT. V usage is TRBV5-1 and J usage is TRBJ2-2, with D tentatively TRBD1 or TRBD2 (5 bases each). Germline V gene sequence: CDR1 SGHRS, CDR2 YFSETQ. CDR3 length: 16 amino acids. V dropped 2 bases and J dropped 4 bases, with 15 bases sitting between them. Complete variable domain (other parts from reference TRBV5-1 and TRBJ2-2): KAGVTQTPRYLIKTRGQQVTLSCSPISGHRSVSWYQQTPGQGLQFLFEYFSETQRNKGNFPGRFSGRQFSNSRSEMNVSTLELGDSALYLCASSLSPLGTTGELFFGEGSRLTVL.

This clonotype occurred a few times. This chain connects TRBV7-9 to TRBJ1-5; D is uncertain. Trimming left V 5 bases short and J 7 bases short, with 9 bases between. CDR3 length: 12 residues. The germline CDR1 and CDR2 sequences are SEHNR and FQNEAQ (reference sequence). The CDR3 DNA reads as TGTGCCAGCAGCAACACAGTCCAGCCCCAGCATTTT. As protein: CASSNTVQPQHF.

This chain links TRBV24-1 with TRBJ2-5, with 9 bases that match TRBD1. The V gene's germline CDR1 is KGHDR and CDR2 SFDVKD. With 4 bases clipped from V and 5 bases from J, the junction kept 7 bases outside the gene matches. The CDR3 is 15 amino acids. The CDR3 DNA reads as TGTGCCACCAGTGAATCGGGACAGGGATGGGAGACCCAGTACTTC. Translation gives CATSESGQGWETQYF.

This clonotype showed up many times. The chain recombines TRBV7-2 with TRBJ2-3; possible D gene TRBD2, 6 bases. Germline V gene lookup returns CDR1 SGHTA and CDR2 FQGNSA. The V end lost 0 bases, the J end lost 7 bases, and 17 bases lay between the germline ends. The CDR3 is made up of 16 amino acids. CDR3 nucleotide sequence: TGTGCCAGCAGCTTAGCGCTAGGAGGGCCGCAGAATACGCAGTATTTT. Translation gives CASSLALGGPQNTQYF.

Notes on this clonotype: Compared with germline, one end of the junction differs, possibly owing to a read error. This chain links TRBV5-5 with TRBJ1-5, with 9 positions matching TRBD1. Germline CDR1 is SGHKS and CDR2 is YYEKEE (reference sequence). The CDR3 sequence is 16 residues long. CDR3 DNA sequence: TGTGCCAGCAGCTCCTCATGGGGACAGGGTTTTCAGTCCCAGCATTTT. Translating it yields CASSSSWGQGFQSQHF.

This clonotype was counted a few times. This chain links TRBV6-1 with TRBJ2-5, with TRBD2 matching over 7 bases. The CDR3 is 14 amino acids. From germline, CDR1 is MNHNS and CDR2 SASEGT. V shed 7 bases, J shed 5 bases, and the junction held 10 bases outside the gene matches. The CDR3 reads CASTGRVGGETQYF. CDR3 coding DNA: TGTGCCAGCACTGGGAGGGTTGGAGGGGAGACCCAGTACTTC.

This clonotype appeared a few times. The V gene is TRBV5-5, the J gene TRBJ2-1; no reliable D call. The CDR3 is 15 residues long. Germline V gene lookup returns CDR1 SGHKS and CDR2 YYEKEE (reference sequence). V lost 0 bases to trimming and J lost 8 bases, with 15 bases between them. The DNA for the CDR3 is TGTGCCAGCAGCTTGGATCGACTCACTCGCGATGAGCAGTTCTTC. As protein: CASSLDRLTRDEQFF. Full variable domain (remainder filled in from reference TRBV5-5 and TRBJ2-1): DAGVTQSPTHLIKTRGQQVTLRCSPISGHKSVSWYQQVLGQGPQFIFQYYEKEERGRGNFPDRFSARQFPNYSSELNVNALLLGDSALYLCASSLDRLTRDEQFFGPGTRLTVL.